These T cell receptor beta chains were read from a single sample in a study of CD8 T cells in Susac syndrome. TCRdb re-called the immunoSEQ multiplex PCR reads through MiXCR, storing one row per CDR3 protein. The sample holds some 400,000 distinct CDR3 sequences; around 85% are singletons and the top ten take about 0.12%. Sequencing input: CD8+ T cells from PBMCs. These receptors all come from a human donor with multiple sclerosis. CDR3s include the opening cysteine and the closing phenylalanine or tryptophan. Each record gives: V gene, J gene, CDR3 protein.

TRBV29-1	TRBJ1-5	CSVGTGDQPQHF
TRBV14	TRBJ2-1	CASSQELIWGTLNEQFF
TRBV3-1	TRBJ2-1	CASSLLSGQNNEQFF
TRBV6-1	TRBJ2-6	CASSEWRAGANVLTF
TRBV7-8	TRBJ2-3	CASSDPTGGRADTQYF
TRBV6-2/TRBV6-3	TRBJ2-7	CASSPARDRTEQYF
TRBV27	TRBJ1-1	CASSSLSGATEAFF
TRBV10-3	TRBJ1-2	CAISEGGGNGYTF
TRBV3-1	TRBJ1-1	CASSREQGLTEAFF
TRBV27	TRBJ2-5	CASSLALQETQYF
TRBV5-5	TRBJ2-1	CASSGFLHNEQFF
TRBV4-1	TRBJ2-7	CASSQAQTQTYYEQYF
TRBV9	TRBJ1-4	CASSPFPGEKLFF
TRBV28	TRBJ1-1	CASSSSLEWSTEAFF
TRBV29-1	TRBJ2-7	CSVQSIEGLGAYEQYF
TRBV7-9	TRBJ1-2	CASSAVTVRGYTF
TRBV29-1	TRBJ1-1	CSVDSEGASF
TRBV2	TRBJ2-7	CASSEAPREQYF
TRBV4-1	TRBJ2-2	CASSQVVGTNTGELFF
TRBV5-4	TRBJ2-3	CATQEGTPGTDTQYF
TRBV6-6	TRBJ2-7	CASSYARTETYEQYF
TRBV3-1	TRBJ2-2	CASSQDQAMDGELFF
TRBV19	TRBJ2-1	CASSDRTDKGGEQFF
TRBV4-1	TRBJ1-1	CASSQGTGEGNTEAFF
TRBV4-2	TRBJ2-6	CASSQELYPTGHLPSGANVLTF
TRBV5-4	TRBJ2-2	CASSLAGGVAGELFF
TRBV5-6	TRBJ2-5	CASSLASGFYETQYF
TRBV6-5	TRBJ1-1	CAGRTNTEAFF
TRBV4-2	TRBJ2-3	CASRLTPGGTQYF
TRBV28	TRBJ2-1	CASSLGREVNEQFF
TRBV29-1	TRBJ2-7	CSVGDISYEQYF
TRBV27	TRBJ2-3	CASARSGRYTDTQYF
TRBV2	TRBJ2-1	CASSEPLGLAEQTSSYNEQFF
TRBV4-1	TRBJ1-1	CASSQPPPGGTEAFF
TRBV5-4	TRBJ2-2	CASSTGLANTGELFF
TRBV5-6	TRBJ2-7	CASSLAFDEQYF